This is a list of T cell receptor beta chains from one sample in a study of radiotherapy plus CTLA-4 blockade in lung cancer. This table comes from immunoSEQ multiplex PCR, and its TCRdb copy is limited to in-frame clones, with some not included. The profile shows roughly 24,000 clones, about 76% of them singletons. The sequencing here drew on peripheral blood, taken from a patient treated with radiotherapy plus ipilimumab. These receptors all come from a human donor with non-small cell lung cancer that progressed on radiotherapy plus ipilimumab. CDR3s include the opening cysteine and the closing phenylalanine or tryptophan. Fields, in order: clone size, J gene, V gene, CDR3 protein. Part of the rows lack a size; the others show once, few, many or a class for expanded clones.

clone_size: few
j_call: TRBJ1-1
v_call: TRBV28
cdr3_aa: CASSPHRGGWPPNTEAFF

clone_size: .
j_call: TRBJ2-7
v_call: TRBV5-4
cdr3_aa: CASSLGTGHEQYF

clone_size: .
j_call: TRBJ1-5
v_call: TRBV28
cdr3_aa: CASRPDIVEDQPQHF

clone_size: .
j_call: TRBJ1-1
v_call: TRBV29-1
cdr3_aa: CGGGFSTEAFF

clone_size: .
j_call: TRBJ1-6
v_call: TRBV4-1
cdr3_aa: CASSQGWQPNSPLHF

clone_size: .
j_call: TRBJ2-7
v_call: TRBV7-6
cdr3_aa: CASSLEAQGSYEQYF

clone_size: .
j_call: TRBJ2-4
v_call: TRBV30
cdr3_aa: CAWTKGVGNIQYF

clone_size: .
j_call: TRBJ2-5
v_call: TRBV4-1
cdr3_aa: CASSRAGGRDQETQYF

clone_size: .
j_call: TRBJ2-2
v_call: TRBV9
cdr3_aa: CASSVTGPHTGELFF

clone_size: .
j_call: TRBJ2-1
v_call: TRBV11-3
cdr3_aa: CASSFSGGYNEQFF

clone_size: .
j_call: TRBJ2-7
v_call: TRBV19
cdr3_aa: CASSPWTDYEQYF

clone_size: few
j_call: TRBJ1-5
v_call: TRBV6-6
cdr3_aa: CASRQQGVGQPQHF

clone_size: .
j_call: TRBJ2-7
v_call: TRBV28
cdr3_aa: CASRRTVSYEQYF

clone_size: few
j_call: TRBJ1-1
v_call: TRBV5-1
cdr3_aa: CASSLFIRDTEAFF

clone_size: .
j_call: TRBJ2-2
v_call: TRBV30
cdr3_aa: CAKRDRGTGELFF

clone_size: .
j_call: TRBJ1-2
v_call: TRBV14
cdr3_aa: CASSQGRYYGYTF

clone_size: .
j_call: TRBJ2-1
v_call: TRBV15
cdr3_aa: CATSNLASGRGNEQFF

clone_size: .
j_call: TRBJ2-1
v_call: TRBV7-6
cdr3_aa: CASSLAASGGGENEQFF

clone_size: once
j_call: TRBJ2-6
v_call: TRBV28
cdr3_aa: CASSLGGAAGANVLTF

clone_size: .
j_call: TRBJ2-7
v_call: TRBV6-5
cdr3_aa: CASMDATSAYEQYF

clone_size: once
j_call: TRBJ1-5
v_call: TRBV4-1
cdr3_aa: CASSQDFNQPQHF

clone_size: .
j_call: TRBJ1-1
v_call: TRBV10-3
cdr3_aa: CAIMPSTRGEAFF

clone_size: .
j_call: TRBJ1-2
v_call: TRBV7-2
cdr3_aa: CASSLQGNYGYTF

clone_size: .
j_call: TRBJ2-1
v_call: TRBV6-1
cdr3_aa: CASTQLAGVYNEQFF

clone_size: .
j_call: TRBJ1-1
v_call: TRBV7-2
cdr3_aa: CASSFGGRNTEAFF

clone_size: once
j_call: TRBJ2-3
v_call: TRBV19
cdr3_aa: CASSIRAGGTDTQYF

clone_size: .
j_call: TRBJ2-3
v_call: TRBV11-3
cdr3_aa: CASSSYRDTQYF

clone_size: .
j_call: TRBJ2-5
v_call: TRBV7-9
cdr3_aa: CASSLRGEETQYF

clone_size: .
j_call: TRBJ1-1
v_call: TRBV7-9
cdr3_aa: CASSSIQGALTEAFF

clone_size: .
j_call: TRBJ2-7
v_call: TRBV20-1
cdr3_aa: CSAQQGNEQYF

clone_size: few
j_call: TRBJ1-2
v_call: TRBV14
cdr3_aa: CASSRQRNYGYTF

clone_size: .
j_call: TRBJ2-7
v_call: TRBV4-1
cdr3_aa: CASSARTGAYEQYF

clone_size: .
j_call: TRBJ1-1
v_call: TRBV5-1
cdr3_aa: CASSPDSPGTEAFF

clone_size: .
j_call: TRBJ2-5
v_call: TRBV7-9
cdr3_aa: CASSLTGDRGSFQETQYF

clone_size: medium-sized
j_call: TRBJ1-2
v_call: TRBV4-3
cdr3_aa: CASSQGTGPNYGYTF

clone_size: .
j_call: TRBJ1-4
v_call: TRBV27
cdr3_aa: CASSLLGTGVDEKLFF

clone_size: .
j_call: TRBJ1-5
v_call: TRBV19
cdr3_aa: CASSPSLLQPQHF

clone_size: .
j_call: TRBJ2-5
v_call: TRBV14
cdr3_aa: CASSQLQTQYF

clone_size: .
j_call: TRBJ1-5
v_call: TRBV19
cdr3_aa: CASSSSVDSNQPQHF

clone_size: medium-sized
j_call: TRBJ2-5
v_call: TRBV19
cdr3_aa: CASSDLLDSQETQYF

clone_size: .
j_call: TRBJ2-4
v_call: TRBV7-2
cdr3_aa: CASSSITEQNIQYF